The rows below give T cell receptor beta chains drawn from one sample of a study of blood T cells in healthy people across ages. From the 5' RACE reads, TCRdb called clonotypes with MiXCR, one entry per CDR3 protein. The sample carries fewer than 2,000,000 distinct CDR3 sequences, roughly two fifths recorded once. The source material was blood. Source of these receptors: a human donor in good health. Both conserved end residues are part of each CDR3. The D gene is left open where the match is weak. Size values are once, few and many counts, or a class for expanded clones, and some rows have none.

clone_size: -; v_call: TRBV28; j_call: TRBJ2-3; d_call: -; cdr3_nt: TGTGCCAGCTGGGTGTTGGCAGATACGCAGTATTTT; cdr3_aa: CASWVLADTQYF
clone_size: -; v_call: TRBV6-1; j_call: TRBJ1-1; d_call: TRBD1; cdr3_nt: TGTGCCAGCAGACGCGGTCTAGGGACAGGAATTATGGACACTGAAGCTTTCTTT; cdr3_aa: CASRRGLGTGIMDTEAFF
clone_size: -; v_call: TRBV6-2/TRBV6-3; j_call: TRBJ1-4; d_call: -; cdr3_nt: TGTGCCAGCAGTTACCCACACGAGAATTATAATGAAAAACTGTTTTTT; cdr3_aa: CASSYPHENYNEKLFF
clone_size: few; v_call: TRBV29-1; j_call: TRBJ2-7; d_call: TRBD1; cdr3_nt: TGCAGCGTTATAACCGGGACAGGGGGTTACGAGCAGTACTTC; cdr3_aa: CSVITGTGGYEQYF
clone_size: few; v_call: TRBV20-1; j_call: TRBJ1-2; d_call: -; cdr3_nt: TGCAGTGCTACCCTACGCTGGACAGACTATGGCTACACCTTC; cdr3_aa: CSATLRWTDYGYTF
clone_size: -; v_call: TRBV20-1; j_call: TRBJ2-3; d_call: -; cdr3_nt: TGCAGTGCTAGAGATCAGGGGATCACAGATACGCAGTATTTT; cdr3_aa: CSARDQGITDTQYF
clone_size: -; v_call: TRBV6-1; j_call: TRBJ2-6; d_call: TRBD1; cdr3_nt: TGTGCCAGCAGCACCCTATTTCAGACAGGGGGTCCCTTCTCTGGGGCCAACGTCCTGACTTTC; cdr3_aa: CASSTLFQTGGPFSGANVLTF
clone_size: few; v_call: TRBV7-7; j_call: TRBJ2-2; d_call: -; cdr3_nt: TGTGCTAGCAGCTTAGTAGAAACCGGGGAGCTGTTTTTT; cdr3_aa: CASSLVETGELFF
clone_size: few; v_call: TRBV20-1; j_call: TRBJ2-7; d_call: -; cdr3_nt: TGCAGTGCTAGAACCCCACAGGGAACTTACGAGCAGTACTTC; cdr3_aa: CSARTPQGTYEQYF
clone_size: -; v_call: TRBV5-1; j_call: TRBJ1-2; d_call: -; cdr3_nt: TGCGCCAGCAGCTTGGCCGAAGGCCTCAGGTCTAACTATGGCTACACCTTC; cdr3_aa: CASSLAEGLRSNYGYTF
clone_size: few; v_call: TRBV7-2; j_call: TRBJ2-1; d_call: -; cdr3_nt: TGTGCCAGCAGCTTAAGAGGAGCCGGAGTGGGGAATGAGCAGTTCTTC; cdr3_aa: CASSLRGAGVGNEQFF
clone_size: -; v_call: TRBV12-3/TRBV12-4; j_call: TRBJ1-1; d_call: -; cdr3_nt: TGTGCCAGCAGTTTTAAATGGGCTGAAGCTTTCTTT; cdr3_aa: CASSFKWAEAFF
clone_size: -; v_call: TRBV7-6; j_call: TRBJ1-2; d_call: -; cdr3_nt: TGTGCCAGCAGCGAGAGACACTATCAGCCCTTTAACTATGGCTACACCTTC; cdr3_aa: CASSERHYQPFNYGYTF
clone_size: -; v_call: TRBV6-5; j_call: TRBJ2-4; d_call: TRBD1; cdr3_nt: TGTGCCAGCAGCTCTGACAGGGGGCTAAATGAGCAGTACTTC; cdr3_aa: CASSSDRGLNEQYF
clone_size: few; v_call: TRBV2; j_call: TRBJ1-2; d_call: -; cdr3_nt: TGTGCCAGCAGTGAACCTGCAGACAGGCAATTTAACTATGGCTACACCTTC; cdr3_aa: CASSEPADRQFNYGYTF
clone_size: once; v_call: TRBV12-5; j_call: TRBJ2-2; d_call: TRBD2; cdr3_nt: TGTGCTAGTGGTTTGGTCCTGAGGGGACTAGCGGGCACCGGGGAGCTGTTTTTT; cdr3_aa: CASGLVLRGLAGTGELFF
clone_size: many; v_call: TRBV10-3; j_call: TRBJ2-7; d_call: TRBD2; cdr3_nt: TGTGCCATGTTAGCGGGGGTCGAGCAGTACTTC; cdr3_aa: CAMLAGVEQYF
clone_size: -; v_call: TRBV20-1; j_call: TRBJ2-3; d_call: TRBD2; cdr3_nt: TGCAGTGCTAGCCTCAGCGGGGGCAGGCAGTATTTT; cdr3_aa: CSASLSGGRQYF
clone_size: -; v_call: TRBV12-3/TRBV12-4; j_call: TRBJ1-2; d_call: -; cdr3_nt: TGTGCCAGCAGTTTCTCGGACAGTAAGGGCTACACCTTC; cdr3_aa: CASSFSDSKGYTF
clone_size: few; v_call: TRBV12-3/TRBV12-4; j_call: TRBJ2-4; d_call: -; cdr3_nt: TGTGCCAGCACAGACAGGTCTGCAGCCAAAAACATTCAGTACTTC; cdr3_aa: CASTDRSAAKNIQYF
clone_size: -; v_call: TRBV11-2; j_call: TRBJ1-2; d_call: -; cdr3_nt: TGTGCCAGCAGCTTATATTCCGGGGGCGCATATGGTGGCTACACCTTC; cdr3_aa: CASSLYSGGAYGGYTF
clone_size: -; v_call: TRBV5-1; j_call: TRBJ2-5; d_call: TRBD2; cdr3_nt: TGCGCCAGCAGCTTGGATGCTAGCGGGACGTACCAAGAGACCCAGTACTTC; cdr3_aa: CASSLDASGTYQETQYF
clone_size: -; v_call: TRBV20-1; j_call: TRBJ1-2; d_call: -; cdr3_nt: TGCAGTGCTAGAGTCCATGGGGTGGATGGCTACACCTTC; cdr3_aa: CSARVHGVDGYTF
clone_size: -; v_call: TRBV3-1; j_call: TRBJ2-5; d_call: -; cdr3_nt: TGTGCCAGCAGCCAAGGACTTTGGAGGACCCAAGAGACCCAGTACTTC; cdr3_aa: CASSQGLWRTQETQYF
clone_size: -; v_call: TRBV3-1; j_call: TRBJ2-5; d_call: -; cdr3_nt: TGTGCCAGCAGCCTCCTCGGGGTGCGAGAGACCCAGTACTTC; cdr3_aa: CASSLLGVRETQYF
clone_size: -; v_call: TRBV28; j_call: TRBJ2-7; d_call: TRBD2; cdr3_nt: TGTGCCAGCAGTTCCGCCGGGACTAGCTGGCACGAGCAGTACTTC; cdr3_aa: CASSSAGTSWHEQYF
clone_size: few; v_call: TRBV28; j_call: TRBJ1-1; d_call: -; cdr3_nt: TGTGCCAGCAGTTCAACCTCCGGGACCGCCGTAGCTTTCTTT; cdr3_aa: CASSSTSGTAVAFF
clone_size: -; v_call: TRBV20-1; j_call: TRBJ1-6; d_call: -; cdr3_nt: TGCAGTGCTGGGGGGGAGCAGAATTCACCCCTCCACTTT; cdr3_aa: CSAGGEQNSPLHF
clone_size: once; v_call: TRBV20-1; j_call: TRBJ2-1; d_call: TRBD2; cdr3_nt: TGCAGTGCTAGACCTCCTCCTAGCGGGGGGAGCAATGAGCAGTTCTTC; cdr3_aa: CSARPPPSGGSNEQFF
clone_size: -; v_call: TRBV20-1; j_call: TRBJ2-5; d_call: TRBD2; cdr3_nt: TGCAGTGCTGCAGCGGGGAGTCGAGAGACCCAGTACTTC; cdr3_aa: CSAAAGSRETQYF
clone_size: -; v_call: TRBV20-1; j_call: TRBJ2-3; d_call: -; cdr3_nt: TGCAGTGTCATACCAACAGGGAGAAGGACAGATACGCAGTATTTT; cdr3_aa: CSVIPTGRRTDTQYF
clone_size: -; v_call: TRBV15; j_call: TRBJ1-1; d_call: -; cdr3_nt: TGTGCCACCAGCAGAGATACTGAAGCTTTCTTT; cdr3_aa: CATSRDTEAFF
clone_size: many; v_call: TRBV7-2; j_call: TRBJ2-4; d_call: -; cdr3_nt: TGTGCCAGCAGCTTAGAGAGGGGAAACATTCAGTACTTC; cdr3_aa: CASSLERGNIQYF
clone_size: -; v_call: TRBV4-2; j_call: TRBJ1-2; d_call: TRBD1; cdr3_nt: TGTGCCAGCAGCACTCGGATACAGGGGGCAGGTGGCTACACCTTC; cdr3_aa: CASSTRIQGAGGYTF
clone_size: -; v_call: TRBV20-1; j_call: TRBJ1-2; d_call: -; cdr3_nt: TGCAGTGCTAGAGATCAGACAGCCAGGAAGAGTGGCTACACCTTC; cdr3_aa: CSARDQTARKSGYTF
clone_size: -; v_call: TRBV12-3/TRBV12-4; j_call: TRBJ2-4; d_call: -; cdr3_nt: TGTGCCAGCGGCCCGACGGCTGGCAAAAACATTCAGTACTTC; cdr3_aa: CASGPTAGKNIQYF
clone_size: -; v_call: TRBV6-6; j_call: TRBJ2-7; d_call: TRBD1; cdr3_nt: TGTGCCAGCAGTTACTCGAAAACAGGGGGGTCCTACGAGCAGTACTTC; cdr3_aa: CASSYSKTGGSYEQYF
clone_size: -; v_call: TRBV6-2/TRBV6-3; j_call: TRBJ1-5; d_call: TRBD1; cdr3_nt: TGTGCCAGCAGTTACCCGCTGACAGGGGGCAATCAGCCCCAGCATTTT; cdr3_aa: CASSYPLTGGNQPQHF
clone_size: few; v_call: TRBV12-3/TRBV12-4; j_call: TRBJ1-3; d_call: -; cdr3_nt: TGTGCCAGCAGCCCCGTTAGGAACACCATATATTTT; cdr3_aa: CASSPVRNTIYF
clone_size: -; v_call: TRBV6-5; j_call: TRBJ1-2; d_call: TRBD1; cdr3_nt: TGTGCCAGCAGCCGGACAGGGGATAACGGCTACACCTTC; cdr3_aa: CASSRTGDNGYTF
clone_size: -; v_call: TRBV27; j_call: TRBJ1-1; d_call: -; cdr3_nt: TGTGCCAGCAGTAACGATCGGGTGGGGTGGGGAACTGAAGCTTTCTTT; cdr3_aa: CASSNDRVGWGTEAFF
clone_size: -; v_call: TRBV12-3/TRBV12-4; j_call: TRBJ2-3; d_call: TRBD2; cdr3_nt: TGTGCCAGCAGTTTAGTTGCGGGGGCAGATACGCAGTATTTT; cdr3_aa: CASSLVAGADTQYF
clone_size: -; v_call: TRBV25-1; j_call: TRBJ1-2; d_call: -; cdr3_nt: TGTGCCAGCAGTGAATTCTTCGAAGGGGTTACCTATGGCTACACCTTC; cdr3_aa: CASSEFFEGVTYGYTF
clone_size: -; v_call: TRBV9; j_call: TRBJ2-1; d_call: -; cdr3_nt: TGTGCCAGCAGCGTCACTAGCAGATACAATGAGCAGTTCTTC; cdr3_aa: CASSVTSRYNEQFF
clone_size: few; v_call: TRBV28; j_call: TRBJ2-3; d_call: -; cdr3_nt: TGTGCCAGCCTTCCTAGCTTAGGCACAGATACGCAGTATTTT; cdr3_aa: CASLPSLGTDTQYF
clone_size: -; v_call: TRBV4-3; j_call: TRBJ1-1; d_call: -; cdr3_nt: TGCGCCAGCAGCCAAGATATACCGATATTTACTGAAGCTTTCTTT; cdr3_aa: CASSQDIPIFTEAFF
clone_size: -; v_call: TRBV20-1; j_call: TRBJ1-1; d_call: -; cdr3_nt: TGCAGTGCTTGGGGGACTTATATGAACACTGAAGCTTTCTTT; cdr3_aa: CSAWGTYMNTEAFF
clone_size: few; v_call: TRBV6-6; j_call: TRBJ2-3; d_call: -; cdr3_nt: TGTGCCAGCAGCGAAAAACTGACGATCCCGGATACGCAGTATTTT; cdr3_aa: CASSEKLTIPDTQYF
clone_size: -; v_call: TRBV9; j_call: TRBJ2-5; d_call: -; cdr3_nt: TGTGCCAGCAGCGTAGAGCAGGGGCGAGGGGAGACCCAGTACTTC; cdr3_aa: CASSVEQGRGETQYF
clone_size: -; v_call: TRBV28; j_call: TRBJ2-1; d_call: TRBD2; cdr3_nt: TGTGCCAGCAGTTCTGTTGGACTAGATATTTTTAATGAGCAGCTCTTC; cdr3_aa: CASSSVGLDIFNEQLF
clone_size: -; v_call: TRBV6-2/TRBV6-3; j_call: TRBJ2-5; d_call: TRBD2; cdr3_nt: TGTGCCGGCAGCCCCGGGACTAGTCAAGAGACCCAGTACTTC; cdr3_aa: CAGSPGTSQETQYF
clone_size: -; v_call: TRBV5-1; j_call: TRBJ2-1; d_call: -; cdr3_nt: TGCGCCAGCAGCTGGACAGTGGGCGATGAGCAGTTCTTC; cdr3_aa: CASSWTVGDEQFF
clone_size: -; v_call: TRBV20-1; j_call: TRBJ2-3; d_call: -; cdr3_nt: TGCAGTGCTCCAGGATCCGGCAGATCAGATACGCAGTATTTT; cdr3_aa: CSAPGSGRSDTQYF
clone_size: -; v_call: TRBV6-2/TRBV6-3; j_call: TRBJ1-5; d_call: TRBD1; cdr3_nt: TGTGCCAGCAGTTACCGCGGGGTGGACAGGGGAGATCAGCCCCAGCATTTT; cdr3_aa: CASSYRGVDRGDQPQHF
clone_size: few; v_call: TRBV7-9; j_call: TRBJ2-5; d_call: -; cdr3_nt: TGTGCCAGCACCACTCTTAGGGGGGCTACAAAAGAGGAGACCCAGTACTTC; cdr3_aa: CASTTLRGATKEETQYF
clone_size: -; v_call: TRBV29-1; j_call: TRBJ1-2; d_call: -; cdr3_nt: TGCAGCGCCGCGTGGGGTGGGGGCTATGGCTACACCTTC; cdr3_aa: CSAAWGGGYGYTF
clone_size: few; v_call: TRBV5-1; j_call: TRBJ2-7; d_call: -; cdr3_nt: TGCGCCAGCAGCCAAGGGGGGATAACCTACGAGCAGTACTTC; cdr3_aa: CASSQGGITYEQYF
clone_size: -; v_call: TRBV6-1; j_call: TRBJ1-5; d_call: -; cdr3_nt: TGTGCCAGCAGTGAGCTCCTAAGACAGACCCAGCATTTT; cdr3_aa: CASSELLRQTQHF
clone_size: once; v_call: TRBV7-8; j_call: TRBJ2-5; d_call: TRBD2; cdr3_nt: TGTGCCAGCAGCTCCGGGACTAGCGGGGGGGCAGTCCGGGAGACCCAGTACTTC; cdr3_aa: CASSSGTSGGAVRETQYF